Shown below are 8 T cell receptor beta chains from a single sample sequenced in a study of shared clonotypes between healthy human individuals. Profiled with immunoSEQ multiplex PCR; TCRdb holds only in-frame clones, not every one. The sample lists millions of clones, around nine tenths seen once, with roughly 0.14% in the top ten. Material for sequencing was naive CD4+ T cells sorted from blood. Sample subset: CD45RA+ positively selected. The receptors stem from a young man in good health.

The chain carries TRBV21-1 and TRBJ1-2. TRBV21-1 is a listed pseudogene. This CDR3 is built from 19 residues. The DNA of the CDR3 is TGTGCCAGCAGCAAATGGTCGGGGGGCCAGGGTGTTGAGAACTATGGCTACACCTTC. Protein sequence: CASSKWSGGQGVENYGYTF.

In this sample, this clone turned up once. The chain couples TRBV5-1 to TRBJ1-3; D not certain. The V end lost 0 bases, the J end lost 10 bases, and 20 bases lay between the germline ends. CDR1 is SGHRS, CDR2 YFSETQ, per germline. This CDR3 has 16 residues. The CDR3 region has the DNA TGCGCCAGCAGCTTGGCCCCTGGAAGGTCTACTTCGACCATATATTTT. Amino acid sequence: CASSLAPGRSTSTIYF.

V is TRBV7-9 and J is TRBJ2-1; D not resolved. CDR3 length equals 13 residues. Trimming removed 1 base from V and 7 bases from J, with 8 bases in between. Germline V lookup: CDR1 SEHNR, CDR2 FQNEAQ (reference sequence). CDR3: CASSLVAYNEQFF. In DNA, the CDR3 is TGTGCCAGCAGCTTAGTCGCGTATAATGAGCAGTTCTTC.

A remark on this clone: Different DNA sequences within this sample yield the same CDR3. The chain joins TRBV14 to TRBJ1-1; 7 bases are a match to TRBD1. The CDR3 is 12 amino acids. V was clipped by 4 bases and J by 4 bases; unmatched bases: 0. Germline V CDR1 and CDR2: SGHDN, FVKESK. The chain's CDR3 is CASSPGGTEAFF. In DNA form, the CDR3 reads TGTGCCAGCAGCCCAGGGGGCACTGAAGCTTTCTTT.

The chain is built from TRBV7-2 and TRBJ2-7, with 7 bases fitting TRBD1. Germline-derived CDR1 and CDR2 are SGHTA and FQGNSA. J lost 3 bases, V lost 5 bases, and 13 bases had no gene match. The CDR3 has 16 amino acids. CDR3 nucleotide sequence: TGTGCCAGCAGCCCACGGGGACAGAGTTTTAACTACGAGCAGTACTTC. Its translation is CASSPRGQSFNYEQYF.

The chain combines TRBV5-4 with TRBJ2-5; 9 nucleotides align to TRBD1. The CDR3 has 17 amino acids. CDR1 SGHNT and CDR2 YYREEE come from the germline V gene (reference sequence). Trimming cost V 1 base and J 1 base; bases outside gene matches: 8. In DNA form, the CDR3 reads TGTGCCAGCAGCTTGACCATTAAGGACAGGGGCCAAGAGACCCAGTACTTC. It is translated as CASSLTIKDRGQETQYF.

For this clone: The identical CDR3 is also encoded by other nucleotide sequences in the sample. CDR3 in DNA: TGTGCCTGGAGTGTTAGAACAAACACTGAAGCTTTCTTT. Its protein is CAWSVRTNTEAFF. The chain combines TRBV30 with TRBJ1-1; no firm D call. V lost 0 bases and J lost 2, with 7 bases in between. The length of the CDR3 is 13 residues. From germline, CDR1 is GTSNPN and CDR2 SVGIG (reference sequence).

This chain links TRBV6-5 with TRBJ1-1; 9 positions agree with TRBD1. Germline V gives CDR1 MNHEY, CDR2 SVGAGI. After removal of 5 bases from V and 0 bases from J, the junction contained 1 base not matched to a gene. This CDR3 region has 14 residues. The DNA of the CDR3 is TGTGCCAGCAGTACAGGGGGCATGAACACTGAAGCTTTCTTT. It yields the protein CASSTGGMNTEAFF.